This TCR beta chain was captured by sequencing in a study of metastatic and nonmetastatic thyroid tumors. TCRdb re-analyzed the PCR reads using MiXCR. The sample carries 20,000 to 30,000 clones, roughly a quarter recorded once. The CDR3 has 14 residues. Trimming stripped 3 bases from V and 5 bases from J, with 13 bases between. Germline CDR1 reads MNHEY; CDR2 reads SMNVEV (reference sequence). Thyroid surgery had not been preceded by any treatment in any patient. This clone has at least ten counts. This TCR derives from a male donor with papillary thyroid cancer or a benign thyroid nodule (not recorded which). Some clones in this sample may be carry-over from other donors' samples. Sequencing input: tumor tissue. V and J are TRBV27 and TRBJ1-2, with D unresolved. The DNA of the CDR3 is TGTGCCAGCAGTTTTGAAAGGTTCGGGTATGGCTACACCTTC. Its protein is CASSFERFGYGYTF.